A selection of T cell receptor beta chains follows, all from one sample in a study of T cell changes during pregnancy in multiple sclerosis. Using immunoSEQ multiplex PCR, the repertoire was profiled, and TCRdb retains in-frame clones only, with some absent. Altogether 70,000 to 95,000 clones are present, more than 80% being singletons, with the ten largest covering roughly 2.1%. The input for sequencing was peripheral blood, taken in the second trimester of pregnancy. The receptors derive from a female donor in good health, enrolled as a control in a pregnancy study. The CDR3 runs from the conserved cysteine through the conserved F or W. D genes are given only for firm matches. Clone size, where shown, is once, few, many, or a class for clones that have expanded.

CDR3: CATSRAAGGPVGELFF; DNA: TGTGCCACCAGCAGGGCAGCGGGGGGGCCTGTCGGGGAGCTGTTTTTT; D: TRBD2; size: -; J: TRBJ2-2; V: TRBV15
CDR3: CASSPGLGGRETQYF; DNA: TGTGCCAGCAGCCCAGGGCTGGGAGGTCGAGAGACCCAGTACTTC; D: -; size: -; J: TRBJ2-5; V: TRBV7-9
CDR3: CASSPQGQGAINEKLFF; DNA: TGCGCCAGCAGCCCCCAGGGACAGGGGGCAATTAATGAAAAACTGTTTTTT; D: TRBD1; size: -; J: TRBJ1-4; V: TRBV4-1
CDR3: CASSHQGKGGSGTGELFF; DNA: TGCGCCAGCAGTCATCAGGGCAAGGGCGGTAGTGGAACCGGGGAGCTGTTTTTT; D: -; size: once; J: TRBJ2-2; V: TRBV23-1
CDR3: CASSPRDLPGEKLFF; DNA: TGTGCCAGCAGCCCGAGGGATCTTCCTGGGGAAAAACTGTTTTTT; D: -; size: -; J: TRBJ1-4; V: TRBV7-9
CDR3: CASSLNLDYGYTF; DNA: TGTGCCAGCAGCTTAAATCTTGACTATGGCTACACCTTC; D: -; size: -; J: TRBJ1-2; V: TRBV7-9
CDR3: CASRWLAGNEQFF; DNA: TGTGCCAGCAGGTGGCTAGCAGGCAATGAGCAGTTCTTC; D: -; size: -; J: TRBJ2-1; V: TRBV2
CDR3: CASSQVGTLNNQPQHF; DNA: TGCGCCAGCAGCCAGGTCGGGACACTAAACAATCAGCCCCAGCATTTT; D: -; size: -; J: TRBJ1-5; V: TRBV4-1
CDR3: CATSRLDSEAFF; DNA: TGTGCCACATCTCGATTGGACAGTGAAGCTTTCTTT; D: -; size: -; J: TRBJ1-1; V: TRBV6-6
CDR3: CASSPLGQKNTGELFF; DNA: TGTGCCAGCAGTCCTCTCGGACAGAAGAACACCGGGGAGCTGTTTTTT; D: -; size: -; J: TRBJ2-2; V: TRBV28
CDR3: CAWTGTDLPNATNEKLFF; DNA: TGTGCCTGGACGGGGACAGATCTTCCGAATGCAACTAATGAAAAACTGTTTTTT; D: TRBD1; size: -; J: TRBJ1-4; V: TRBV30
CDR3: CASRPGTGPYNEQFF; DNA: TGTGCCAGCAGGCCCGGGACAGGTCCCTACAATGAGCAGTTCTTC; D: TRBD1; size: -; J: TRBJ2-1; V: TRBV28
CDR3: CASSPEGTSRHEQFF; DNA: TGCGCCAGCAGCCCGGAGGGGACTAGCAGGCATGAGCAGTTCTTC; D: TRBD2; size: once; J: TRBJ2-1; V: TRBV4-3
CDR3: CASSSPSPGLAGTDTQYF; DNA: TGTGCCAGCAGCTCCCCCTCCCCGGGACTAGCGGGCACAGATACGCAGTATTTT; D: TRBD2; size: once; J: TRBJ2-3; V: TRBV13
CDR3: CASSPPTVGIDTEAFF; DNA: TGTGCCAGCTCACCACCGACAGTTGGGATAGACACTGAAGCTTTCTTT; D: -; size: -; J: TRBJ1-1; V: TRBV18
CDR3: CASSQTTGTSGDTQYF; DNA: TGCGCCAGCAGCCAAACCACCGGGACTAGCGGAGATACGCAGTATTTT; D: TRBD2; size: -; J: TRBJ2-3; V: TRBV4-3
CDR3: CASSDRPDQPQHF; DNA: TGTGCCAGCAGTGACAGGCCGGATCAGCCCCAGCATTTT; D: -; size: few; J: TRBJ1-5; V: TRBV6-5
CDR3: CASSQDYTYEQYF; DNA: TGTGCCAGCTCACAGGACTACACCTACGAGCAGTACTTC; D: -; size: -; J: TRBJ2-7; V: TRBV18
CDR3: CASSYGLREEQYF; DNA: TGTGCCAGCAGTTACGGTCTTAGGGAGGAGCAGTACTTC; D: -; size: once; J: TRBJ2-7; V: TRBV6-5
CDR3: CASGHTGAGTGELFF; DNA: TGTGCTAGTGGTCACACAGGGGCTGGCACCGGGGAGCTGTTTTTT; D: TRBD1; size: -; J: TRBJ2-2; V: TRBV12-5
CDR3: CAWNSGANYGYTF; DNA: TGTGCCTGGAACTCCGGAGCTAACTATGGCTACACCTTC; D: -; size: -; J: TRBJ1-2; V: TRBV30
CDR3: CASSARQGLNEKLFF; DNA: TGTGCCAGCAGTGCAAGACAGGGGCTTAATGAAAAACTGTTTTTT; D: TRBD1; size: -; J: TRBJ1-4; V: TRBV27
CDR3: CASSLSGDRGYTF; DNA: TGTGCCAGCAGCTTATCGGGCGACAGGGGCTACACCTTC; D: -; size: few; J: TRBJ1-2; V: TRBV7-9
CDR3: CASSRTSVSTDTQYF; DNA: TGTGCCAGCAGCCGTACTAGCGTTAGCACAGATACGCAGTATTTT; D: TRBD2; size: -; J: TRBJ2-3; V: TRBV14
CDR3: CASSEFQGALTDTQYF; DNA: TGTGCCAGCAGTGAATTTCAGGGGGCGCTGACAGATACGCAGTATTTT; D: TRBD1; size: once; J: TRBJ2-3; V: TRBV25-1
CDR3: CAWSGRDTQYF; DNA: TGTGCCTGGTCGGGTAGGGATACGCAGTATTTT; D: -; size: -; J: TRBJ2-3; V: TRBV30
CDR3: CASSRQGISGNTIYF; DNA: TGTGCCAGCAGCCGACAGGGGATCTCTGGAAACACCATATATTTT; D: TRBD1; size: -; J: TRBJ1-3; V: TRBV2
CDR3: CASSAGLAAYGETQYF; DNA: TGTGCCAGCAGCGCGGGACTAGCGGCCTACGGGGAGACCCAGTACTTC; D: TRBD2; size: -; J: TRBJ2-5; V: TRBV9